The sequence of this T cell receptor gamma chain was determined in a study of human gamma delta and Vdelta1 T cells (dated by TCRdb to 2016 to 2018). The study in broad terms: The study investigated Delta One T cells, Vd1+ gamma-delta T cells, as cytotoxic effectors against acute myeloid leukemia.

From the cysteine through the phenylalanine, the CDR3 covers 12 amino acids. Just CDR3 DNA is preserved here, 36 bases in frame from base 1. Compared with germline, V lacks 4 bases and J lacks 6 bases; bases without a gene match: 6. The germline V gene supplies CDR1 VENAVY and CDR2 YDSYNSRV. This clone was seen more than once but under ten times. This receptor's antigen is unknown. Base-call qualities are not available, and no considerably larger clone is one nucleotide away. Receptors were amplified or captured by PCR. The listed sequencing device is Illumina MiSeq. Clones were re-identified by TCRdb from the public reads with CATT, and rows with the same DNA were merged. The sample includes 5,000 or so gamma-chain clones, with roughly a third observed a single time. The ten top clones hold under 3% of the sample. General findings and caveats noted by the study authors: According to the report, Delta One T cells were polyclonal and showed broad cytotoxic targeting of acute myeloid leukemia.

Sequencing input: Vdelta1 gamma-delta T cells from blood grown in culture (DOT cells). Per the publication, the cell subset or site label means: Delta One T cells, in vitro expanded/differentiated Vd1+ gamma-delta T cells. The origin of this receptor is a human donor in good health. This chain is built from TRGV8 and TRGJ1 or TRGJ2. The nucleotides are TGTGCCACCTGGGAAAGATCTTATAAGAAACTCTTT. It is translated as CATWERSYKKLF.